The clone carrying this TCR beta chain was recorded once. With random hexamers, reverse transcription was performed on about 0.5 to 1 ug of RNA. The method of amplification for TCR beta CDR3 was immunoSEQ multiplex PCR, covering 54 Vbeta and 13 Jbeta. Each CDR3 protein gets one entry after TCRdb re-called the immunoSEQ multiplex PCR reads with MiXCR. The table shows about 140,000 distinct CDR3 sequences, with about 94% occurring only once. This entry is derived from a study of CD8 T cells in Susac syndrome. The germline V gene has CDR1 SEHNR and CDR2 FQNEAQ (reference sequence). V shed 5 bases and J shed 1 base, with 7 bases lying between them. The CDR3 sequence is 13 residues long. Healthy donors constituted the control group, matched for age and sex. The CD8+ and CD4+ T cells were isolated magnetically using a negative isolation approach, whereas the TEMRA cells were enriched by FACS.

The chain couples TRBV7-9 to TRBJ2-3, with D maybe TRBD1 (5 bases). The sequence derives from a human donor in good health. Sequenced input: CD8+ T cells from PBMCs. CDR3 sequence reads: CASSETGTDTQYF. CDR3 bases: TGTGCCAGCAGCGAGACAGGCACAGATACGCAGTATTTT.